This note documents a single TCR beta chain sequence. This record belongs to a study of regulatory T cells in long-lasting Graves disease. Per germline, CDR1 DFQATT and CDR2 SNEGSKA (reference sequence). This CDR3 comprises 14 residues. Trimming removed 6 bases from V and 2 bases from J; junction bases left unmatched: 3. Specified time point: newly diagnosed GD, antithyroid drugs for less than 3 months. Researchers made the TCR library from RNA that was extracted from PBMCs. Combining iRepertoire HTBI primers with Arm-PCR of CDR3 regions, the authors built TCR beta libraries. TCRdb recomputed calls from the multiplex PCR reads with MiXCR, one row per CDR3 protein. This table has roughly 510,000 distinct CDR3 sequences, about 16% appearing once. The same sample was also used in a study of T cells in Graves' hyperthyroidism and ophthalmopathy.

The source of this sequence is a man younger than 35 with Graves disease. The chain joins TRBV20-1 to TRBJ2-3, with TRBD2 matching over 12 bases. The starting material was peripheral blood mononuclear cells (PBMCs), obtained at new diagnosis, from a patient treated with antithyroid drugs. CDR3: CSARTSGDTDTQYF. The CDR3 DNA reads TGCAGTGCGAGGACTAGCGGGGACACAGATACGCAGTATTTT.